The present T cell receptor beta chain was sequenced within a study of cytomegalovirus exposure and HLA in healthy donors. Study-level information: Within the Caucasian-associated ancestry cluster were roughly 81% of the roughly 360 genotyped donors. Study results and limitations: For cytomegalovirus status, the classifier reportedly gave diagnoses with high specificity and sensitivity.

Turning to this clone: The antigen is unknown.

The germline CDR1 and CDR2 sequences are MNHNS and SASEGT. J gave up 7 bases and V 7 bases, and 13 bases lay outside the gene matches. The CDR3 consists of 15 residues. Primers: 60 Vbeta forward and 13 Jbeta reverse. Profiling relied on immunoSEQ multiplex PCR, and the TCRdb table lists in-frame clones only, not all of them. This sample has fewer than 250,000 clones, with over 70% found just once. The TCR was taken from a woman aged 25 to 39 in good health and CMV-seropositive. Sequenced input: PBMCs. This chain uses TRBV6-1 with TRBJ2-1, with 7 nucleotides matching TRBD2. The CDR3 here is CASTLWREGGNEQFF. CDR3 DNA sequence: TGTGCCAGCACCCTCTGGAGGGAGGGCGGAAATGAGCAGTTCTTC.